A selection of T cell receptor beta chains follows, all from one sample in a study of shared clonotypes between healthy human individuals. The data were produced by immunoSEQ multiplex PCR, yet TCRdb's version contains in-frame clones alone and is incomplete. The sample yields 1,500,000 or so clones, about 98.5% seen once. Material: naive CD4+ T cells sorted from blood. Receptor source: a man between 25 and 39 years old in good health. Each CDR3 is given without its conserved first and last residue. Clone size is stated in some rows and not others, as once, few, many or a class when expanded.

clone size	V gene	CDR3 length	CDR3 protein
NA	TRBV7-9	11	ASSTTGTQPQH
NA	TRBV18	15	ASSPPGTGVQNTEAF
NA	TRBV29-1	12	SVGTNLAKNIQY
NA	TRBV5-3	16	ARSLELAGQQCQETQY
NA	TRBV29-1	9	SVAGSYEQY
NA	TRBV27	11	ATRDSSNQPQH
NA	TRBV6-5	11	ASSYSLDRDEY
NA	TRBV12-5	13	ASARTSGVTDTQY
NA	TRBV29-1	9	SVEVIREQY
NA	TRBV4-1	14	ASSQKHPSTNEKLF
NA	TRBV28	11	ASSLLESYEQY
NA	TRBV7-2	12	ASSLSTGEETQY
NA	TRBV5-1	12	ASSFSGRDNEQF
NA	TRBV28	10	ASSVGLTGIY
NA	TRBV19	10	ASNRFGWELF
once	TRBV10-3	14	AISEGIGQGAGGYT
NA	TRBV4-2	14	ASSHTGGTVSYEQY
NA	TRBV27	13	ASSLTLAGAYEQY
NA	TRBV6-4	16	ASSVHPPSVSSYNEQF
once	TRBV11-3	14	ASSLGMTGDGETQY
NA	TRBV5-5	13	ASSLGQAPSYEQY
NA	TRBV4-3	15	ASSHGLAGEVSYEQY
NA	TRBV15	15	ATSRVSLAGVNNEQF
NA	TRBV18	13	ASNPGAGRQETQY
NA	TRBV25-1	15	ASGPGGTGTSGRQQY
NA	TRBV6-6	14	ASNARQGASNQPQH
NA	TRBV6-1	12	ASSPTGWGETQY